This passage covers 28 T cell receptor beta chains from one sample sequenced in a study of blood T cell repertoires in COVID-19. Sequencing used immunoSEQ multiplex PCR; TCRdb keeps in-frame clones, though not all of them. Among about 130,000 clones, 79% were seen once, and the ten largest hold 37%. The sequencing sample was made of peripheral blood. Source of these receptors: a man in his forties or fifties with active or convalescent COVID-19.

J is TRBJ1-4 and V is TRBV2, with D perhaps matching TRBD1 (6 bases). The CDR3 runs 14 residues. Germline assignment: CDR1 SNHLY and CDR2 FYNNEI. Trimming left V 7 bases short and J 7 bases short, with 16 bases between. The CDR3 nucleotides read TGTGCCAGCACCGACTTGCGAGGGGGTGAAAAACTGTTTTTT. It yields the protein CASTDLRGGEKLFF. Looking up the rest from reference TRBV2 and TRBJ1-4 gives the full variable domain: EPEVTQTPSHQVTQMGQEVILRCVPISNHLYFYWYRQILGQKVEFLVSFYNNEISEKSEIFDDQFSVERPDGSNFTLKIRSTKLEDSAMYFCASTDLRGGEKLFFGSGTQLSVL.

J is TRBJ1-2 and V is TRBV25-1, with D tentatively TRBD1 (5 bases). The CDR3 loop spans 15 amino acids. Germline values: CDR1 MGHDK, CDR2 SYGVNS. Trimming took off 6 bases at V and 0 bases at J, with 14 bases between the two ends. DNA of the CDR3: TGTGCCAGCAGCGAAGGGGCCCCTCCTAACTATGGCTACACCTTC. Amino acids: CASSEGAPPNYGYTF.

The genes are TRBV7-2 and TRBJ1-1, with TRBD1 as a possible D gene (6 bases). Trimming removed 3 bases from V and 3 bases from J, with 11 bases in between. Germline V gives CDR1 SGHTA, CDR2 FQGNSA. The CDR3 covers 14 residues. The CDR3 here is CASSLEDRYTEAFF. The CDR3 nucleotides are TGTGCCAGCAGCTTGGAGGACAGATACACTGAAGCTTTCTTT.

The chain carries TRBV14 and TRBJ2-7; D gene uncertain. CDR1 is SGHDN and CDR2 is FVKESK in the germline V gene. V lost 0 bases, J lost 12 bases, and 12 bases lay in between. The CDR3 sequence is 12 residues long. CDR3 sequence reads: CASSQDAVSRYF. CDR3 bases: TGTGCCAGCAGCCAAGACGCCGTTAGTAGGTACTTC.

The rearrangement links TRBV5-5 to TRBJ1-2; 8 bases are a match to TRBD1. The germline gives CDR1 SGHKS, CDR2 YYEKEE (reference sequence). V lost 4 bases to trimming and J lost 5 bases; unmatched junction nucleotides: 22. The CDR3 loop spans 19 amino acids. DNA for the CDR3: TGTGCCAGCAGCCCCTCTCCCCTATTCGGACAGGGTGAAAGGTATGGCTACACCTTC. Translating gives CASSPSPLFGQGERYGYTF.

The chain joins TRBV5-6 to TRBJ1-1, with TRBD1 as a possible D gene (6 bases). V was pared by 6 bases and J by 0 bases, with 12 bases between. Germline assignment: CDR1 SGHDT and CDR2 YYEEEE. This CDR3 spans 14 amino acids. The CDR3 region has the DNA TGTGCCAGCAACCTCAGGGGAATGAACACTGAAGCTTTCTTT. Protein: CASNLRGMNTEAFF.

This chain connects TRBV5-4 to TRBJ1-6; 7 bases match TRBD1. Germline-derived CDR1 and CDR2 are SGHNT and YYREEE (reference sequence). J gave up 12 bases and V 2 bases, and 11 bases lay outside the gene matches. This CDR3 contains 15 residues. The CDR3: CASSFDRASGRPLHF. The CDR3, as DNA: TGTGCCAGCAGCTTTGACAGGGCGTCCGGTAGACCCCTCCACTTT.

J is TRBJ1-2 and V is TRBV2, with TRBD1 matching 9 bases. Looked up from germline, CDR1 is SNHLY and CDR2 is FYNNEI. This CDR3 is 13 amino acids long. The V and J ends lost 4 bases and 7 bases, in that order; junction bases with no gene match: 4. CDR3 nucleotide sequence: TGTGCCAGCAGTGCCGGGACAGGGCCTGGCTACACCTTC. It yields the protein CASSAGTGPGYTF.

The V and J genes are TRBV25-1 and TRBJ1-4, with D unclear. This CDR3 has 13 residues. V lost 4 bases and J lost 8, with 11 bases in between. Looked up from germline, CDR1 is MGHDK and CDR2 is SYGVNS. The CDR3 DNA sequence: TGTGCCAGCAGTGCACGGAAACAGGAAAAACTGTTTTTT. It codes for CASSARKQEKLFF.

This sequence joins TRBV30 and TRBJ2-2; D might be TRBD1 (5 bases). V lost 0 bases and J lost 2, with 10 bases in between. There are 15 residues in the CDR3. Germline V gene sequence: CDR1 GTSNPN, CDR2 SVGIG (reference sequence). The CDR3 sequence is CAWSVGPGNTGELFF. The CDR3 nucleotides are TGTGCCTGGAGTGTGGGGCCGGGTAACACCGGGGAGCTGTTTTTT.

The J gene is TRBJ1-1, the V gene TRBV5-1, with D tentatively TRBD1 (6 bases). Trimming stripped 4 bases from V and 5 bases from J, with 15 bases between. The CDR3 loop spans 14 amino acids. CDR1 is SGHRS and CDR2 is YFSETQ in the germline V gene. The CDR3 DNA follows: TGCGCCAGCAGCGCGTACAGGGATATTACTGAAGCTTTCTTT. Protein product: CASSAYRDITEAFF.

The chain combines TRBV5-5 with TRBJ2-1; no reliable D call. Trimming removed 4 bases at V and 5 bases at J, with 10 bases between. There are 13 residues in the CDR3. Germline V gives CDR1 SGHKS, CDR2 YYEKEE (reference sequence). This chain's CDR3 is CASSPLNNNEQFF. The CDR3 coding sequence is TGTGCCAGCAGCCCCCTGAACAACAATGAGCAGTTCTTC.

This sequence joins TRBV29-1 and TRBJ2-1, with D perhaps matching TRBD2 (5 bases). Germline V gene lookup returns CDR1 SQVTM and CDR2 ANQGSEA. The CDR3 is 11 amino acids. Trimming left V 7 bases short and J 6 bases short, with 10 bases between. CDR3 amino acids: CSGALGNEQFF. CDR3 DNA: TGCAGCGGCGCACTAGGCAATGAGCAGTTCTTC.

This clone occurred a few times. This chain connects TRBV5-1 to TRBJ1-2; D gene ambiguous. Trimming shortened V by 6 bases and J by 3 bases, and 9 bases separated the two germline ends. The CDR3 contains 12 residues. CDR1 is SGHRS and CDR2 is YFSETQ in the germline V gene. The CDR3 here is CASMEGDYGYTF. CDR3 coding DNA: TGCGCCAGCATGGAGGGAGACTATGGCTACACCTTC.

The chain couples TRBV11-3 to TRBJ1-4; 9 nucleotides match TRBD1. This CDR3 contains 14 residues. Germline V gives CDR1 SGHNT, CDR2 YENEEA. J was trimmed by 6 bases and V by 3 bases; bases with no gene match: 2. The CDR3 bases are TGTGCCAGCAGCTTGGGACAGGGTTATGAAAAACTGTTTTTT. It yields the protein CASSLGQGYEKLFF.

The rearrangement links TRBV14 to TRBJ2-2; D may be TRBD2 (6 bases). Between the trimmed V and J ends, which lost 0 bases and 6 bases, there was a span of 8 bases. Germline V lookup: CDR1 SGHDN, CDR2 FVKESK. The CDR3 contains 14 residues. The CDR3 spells CASSQEWGAGELFF. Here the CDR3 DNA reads TGTGCCAGCAGCCAAGAATGGGGGGCCGGGGAGCTGTTTTTT. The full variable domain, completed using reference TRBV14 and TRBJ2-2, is EAGVTQFPSHSVIEKGQTVTLRCDPISGHDNLYWYRRVMGKEIKFLLHFVKESKQDESGMPNNRFLAERTGGTYSTLKVQPAELEDSGVYFCASSQEWGAGELFFGEGSRLTVL.

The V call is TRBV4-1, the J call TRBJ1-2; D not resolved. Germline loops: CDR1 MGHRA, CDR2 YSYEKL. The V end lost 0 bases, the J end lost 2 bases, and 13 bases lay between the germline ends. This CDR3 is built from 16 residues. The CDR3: CASSQELGGLNYGYTF. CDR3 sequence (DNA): TGCGCCAGCAGCCAAGAATTAGGAGGCCTCAACTATGGCTACACCTTC.

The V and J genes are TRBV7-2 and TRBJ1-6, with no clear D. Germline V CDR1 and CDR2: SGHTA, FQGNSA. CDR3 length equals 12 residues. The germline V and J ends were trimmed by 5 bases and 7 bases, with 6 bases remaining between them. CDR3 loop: CASSAVNSPLHF. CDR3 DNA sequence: TGTGCCAGCAGCGCAGTGAATTCACCCCTCCACTTT.

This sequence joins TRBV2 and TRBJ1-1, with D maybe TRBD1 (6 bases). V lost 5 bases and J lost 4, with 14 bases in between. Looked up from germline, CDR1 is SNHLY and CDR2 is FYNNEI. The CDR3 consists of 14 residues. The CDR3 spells CASSPKGGGTEAFF. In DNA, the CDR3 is TGTGCCAGCAGTCCTAAGGGGGGGGGCACTGAAGCTTTCTTT.

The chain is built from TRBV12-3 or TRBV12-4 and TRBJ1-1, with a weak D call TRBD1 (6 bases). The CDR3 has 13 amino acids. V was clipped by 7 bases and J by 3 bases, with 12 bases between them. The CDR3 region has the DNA TGTGCCAGCACCCCGACAGGCCACACTGAAGCTTTCTTT. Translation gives CASTPTGHTEAFF.

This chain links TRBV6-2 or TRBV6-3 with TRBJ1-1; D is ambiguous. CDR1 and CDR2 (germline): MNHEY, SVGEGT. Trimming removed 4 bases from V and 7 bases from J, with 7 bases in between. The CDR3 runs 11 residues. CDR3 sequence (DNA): TGTGCCAGCAGTTTACCAGGTGAAGCTTTCTTT. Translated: CASSLPGEAFF.

This CDR3 is CSVHSGSRGYTF. DNA for the CDR3: TGCAGCGTTCACAGTGGATCCCGAGGCTACACCTTC. The chain carries TRBV29-1 and TRBJ1-2; D ambiguous. Trimming left V 5 bases short and J 8 bases short, with 15 bases between. The germline V gene has CDR1 SQVTM and CDR2 ANQGSEA. This CDR3 has 12 amino acids.

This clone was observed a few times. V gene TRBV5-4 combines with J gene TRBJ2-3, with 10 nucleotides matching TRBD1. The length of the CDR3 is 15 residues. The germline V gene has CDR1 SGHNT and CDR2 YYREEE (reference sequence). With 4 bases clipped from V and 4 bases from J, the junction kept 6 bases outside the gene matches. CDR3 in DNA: TGTGCCAGCAGCAACAGGGACAGGGGATCAGATACGCAGTATTTT. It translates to CASSNRDRGSDTQYF.

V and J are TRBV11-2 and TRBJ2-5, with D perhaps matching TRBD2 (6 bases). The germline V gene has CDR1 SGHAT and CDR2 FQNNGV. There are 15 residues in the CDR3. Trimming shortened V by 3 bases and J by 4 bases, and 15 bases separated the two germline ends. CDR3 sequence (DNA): TGTGCCAGCAGCTTCGACCGGGGGTGGGGAGAGACCCAGTACTTC. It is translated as CASSFDRGWGETQYF.

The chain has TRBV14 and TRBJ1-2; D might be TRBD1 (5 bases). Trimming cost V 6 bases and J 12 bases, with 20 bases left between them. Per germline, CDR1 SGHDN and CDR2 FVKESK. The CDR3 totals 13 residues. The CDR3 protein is CASRPTGTSLDTF. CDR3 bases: TGTGCCAGCAGGCCCACCGGGACTTCTTTGGACACCTTC.

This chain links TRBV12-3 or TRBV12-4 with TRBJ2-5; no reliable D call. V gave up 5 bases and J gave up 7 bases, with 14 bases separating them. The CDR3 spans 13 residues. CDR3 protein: CASSPTTSGTQYF. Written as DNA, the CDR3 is TGTGCCAGCAGTCCGACAACCTCAGGGACCCAGTACTTC.

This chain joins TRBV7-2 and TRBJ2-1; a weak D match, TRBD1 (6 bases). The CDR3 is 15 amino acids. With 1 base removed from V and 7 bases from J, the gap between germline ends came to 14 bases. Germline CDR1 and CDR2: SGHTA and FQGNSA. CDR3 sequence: CASSLVWGRGNEQFF. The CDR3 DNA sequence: TGTGCCAGCAGCTTAGTCTGGGGCAGGGGAAATGAGCAGTTCTTC.

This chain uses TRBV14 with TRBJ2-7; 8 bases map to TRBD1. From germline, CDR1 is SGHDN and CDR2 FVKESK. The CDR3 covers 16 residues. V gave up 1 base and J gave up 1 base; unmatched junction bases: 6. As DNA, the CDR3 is TGTGCCAGCAGCCAAGCTATCGGACAGGGTTCCTACGAGCAGTACTTC. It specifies CASSQAIGQGSYEQYF. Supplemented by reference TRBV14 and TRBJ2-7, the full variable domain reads EAGVTQFPSHSVIEKGQTVTLRCDPISGHDNLYWYRRVMGKEIKFLLHFVKESKQDESGMPNNRFLAERTGGTYSTLKVQPAELEDSGVYFCASSQAIGQGSYEQYFGPGTRLTVT.